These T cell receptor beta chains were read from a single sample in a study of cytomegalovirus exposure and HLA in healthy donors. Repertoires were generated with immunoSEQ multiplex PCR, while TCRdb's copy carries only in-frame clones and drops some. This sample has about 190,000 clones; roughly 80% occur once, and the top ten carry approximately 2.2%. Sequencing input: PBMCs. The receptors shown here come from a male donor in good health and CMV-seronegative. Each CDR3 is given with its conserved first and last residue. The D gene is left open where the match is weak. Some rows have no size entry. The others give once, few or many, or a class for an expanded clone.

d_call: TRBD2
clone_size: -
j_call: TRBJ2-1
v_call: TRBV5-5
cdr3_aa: CASSLRAGGPYNEQFF
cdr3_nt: TGTGCCAGCAGCTTGCGAGCGGGAGGGCCCTACAATGAGCAGTTCTTC

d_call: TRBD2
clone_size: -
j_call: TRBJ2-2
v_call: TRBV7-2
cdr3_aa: CASSLDGTSRIGELFF
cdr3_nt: TGTGCCAGCAGCTTAGACGGGACTAGCCGAATAGGGGAGCTGTTTTTT

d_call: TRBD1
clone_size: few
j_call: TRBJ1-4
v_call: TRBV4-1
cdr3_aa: CASSARTGSNEKLFF
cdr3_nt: TGCGCCAGCAGCGCGCGGACAGGGAGTAATGAAAAACTGTTTTTT

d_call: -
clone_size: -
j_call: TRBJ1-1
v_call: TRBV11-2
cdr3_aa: CASSLTEDEAFF
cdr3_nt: TGTGCCAGCAGCTTAACAGAAGATGAAGCTTTCTTT

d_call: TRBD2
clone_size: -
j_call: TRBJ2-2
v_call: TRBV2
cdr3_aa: CASSFVAGGGDTGELFF
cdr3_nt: TGTGCCAGCAGTTTTGTAGCGGGAGGGGGGGACACCGGGGAGCTGTTTTTT

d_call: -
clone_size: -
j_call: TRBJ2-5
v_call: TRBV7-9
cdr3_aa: CASSLAQGPGGWTQYF
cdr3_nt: TGTGCCAGCAGCTTAGCGCAGGGGCCGGGAGGATGGACCCAGTACTTC

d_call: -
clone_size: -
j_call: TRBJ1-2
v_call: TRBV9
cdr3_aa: CASSRTGGYTF
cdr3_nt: TGTGCCAGCAGCCGGACTGGGGGCTACACCTTC

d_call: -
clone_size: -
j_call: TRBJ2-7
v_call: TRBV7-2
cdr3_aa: CASSWDNSYEQYF
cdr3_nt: TGTGCCAGCAGCTGGGACAATTCCTACGAGCAGTACTTC

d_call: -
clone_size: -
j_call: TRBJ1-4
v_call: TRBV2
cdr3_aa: CASSPDRDGEKLFF
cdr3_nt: TGTGCCAGCAGTCCAGACAGAGACGGTGAAAAACTGTTTTTT

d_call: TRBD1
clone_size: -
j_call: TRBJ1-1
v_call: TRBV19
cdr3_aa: CASSPRDRPYTEAFF
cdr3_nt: TGTGCCAGTAGCCCCCGGGACAGGCCGTACACTGAAGCTTTCTTT

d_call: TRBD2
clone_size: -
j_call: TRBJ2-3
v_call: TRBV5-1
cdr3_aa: CASSLLTSESTDTQYF
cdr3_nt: TGCGCCAGCAGCTTGTTAACTAGCGAGAGCACAGATACGCAGTATTTT

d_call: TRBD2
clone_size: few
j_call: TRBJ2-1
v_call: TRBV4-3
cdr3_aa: CASSRKGEGAGGPTNEQFF
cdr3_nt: TGCGCCAGCAGCCGAAAGGGCGAGGGCGCGGGGGGCCCTACCAATGAGCAGTTCTTC

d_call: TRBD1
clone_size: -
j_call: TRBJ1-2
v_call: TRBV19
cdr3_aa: CASHRGDSYGYTF
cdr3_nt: TGTGCCAGTCATAGGGGGGACAGCTATGGCTACACCTTC

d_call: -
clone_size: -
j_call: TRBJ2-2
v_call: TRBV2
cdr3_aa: CASSGGVSTGELFF
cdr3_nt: TGTGCCAGCAGTGGGGGGGTGAGCACCGGGGAGCTGTTTTTT

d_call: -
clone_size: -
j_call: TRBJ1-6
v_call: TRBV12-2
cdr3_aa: CASRLANDRVRSPLHF
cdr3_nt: TGTGCAAGTCGCTTAGCGAATGACAGGGTGAGATCACCCCTCCACTTT

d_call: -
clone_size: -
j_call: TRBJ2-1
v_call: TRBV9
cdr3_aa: CASSASPGQYNEQFF
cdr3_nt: TGTGCCAGCAGCGCCAGTCCGGGACAATACAATGAGCAGTTCTTC

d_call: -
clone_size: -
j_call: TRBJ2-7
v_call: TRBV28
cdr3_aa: CASSLPRTETYEQYF
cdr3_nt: TGTGCCAGCAGTTTACCCCGGACAGAGACCTACGAGCAGTACTTC

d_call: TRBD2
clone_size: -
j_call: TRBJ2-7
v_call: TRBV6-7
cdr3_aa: CASSYETGLAGRDSYEQYF
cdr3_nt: TGTGCCAGCAGTTACGAGACGGGACTAGCGGGAAGGGACTCCTACGAGCAGTACTTC

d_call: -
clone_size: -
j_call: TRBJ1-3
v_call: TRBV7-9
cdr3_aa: CASSLQGLGSGNTIYF
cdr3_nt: TGTGCCAGCAGCTTACAGGGGCTGGGCTCTGGAAACACCATATATTTT

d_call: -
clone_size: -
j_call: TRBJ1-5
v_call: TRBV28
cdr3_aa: CASSFAGSNQPQHF
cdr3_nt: TGTGCCAGCAGTTTTGCGGGGAGCAATCAGCCCCAGCATTTT

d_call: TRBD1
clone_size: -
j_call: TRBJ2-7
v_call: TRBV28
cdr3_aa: CASSLSRGRASYEQYF
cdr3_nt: TGTGCCAGCAGTTTGTCCAGGGGGCGGGCCAGCTACGAGCAGTACTTC

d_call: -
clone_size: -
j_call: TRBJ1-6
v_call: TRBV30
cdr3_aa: CAWMVVSSYNSPLHF
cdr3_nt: TGTGCCTGGATGGTTGTCAGCTCCTATAATTCACCCCTCCACTTT

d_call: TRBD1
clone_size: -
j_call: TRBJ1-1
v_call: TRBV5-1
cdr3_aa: CASSLIGWTGGPNEAFF
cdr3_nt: TGCGCCAGCAGCTTAATCGGGTGGACAGGGGGACCCAATGAAGCTTTCTTT

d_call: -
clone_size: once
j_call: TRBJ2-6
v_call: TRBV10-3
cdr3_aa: CAISDPTGANVLTF
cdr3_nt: TGTGCCATCAGTGACCCTACTGGGGCCAACGTCCTGACTTTC

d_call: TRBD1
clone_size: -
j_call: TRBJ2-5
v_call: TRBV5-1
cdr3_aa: CASSLVLTGGSKETQYF
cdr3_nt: TGCGCCAGCAGCTTGGTGCTGACAGGGGGCTCGAAAGAGACCCAGTACTTC

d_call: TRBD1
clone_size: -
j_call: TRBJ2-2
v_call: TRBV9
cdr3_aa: CASSNWLRDRGKGGELFF
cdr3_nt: TGTGCCAGCAGCAACTGGCTGCGGGACAGGGGAAAGGGCGGGGAGCTGTTTTTT

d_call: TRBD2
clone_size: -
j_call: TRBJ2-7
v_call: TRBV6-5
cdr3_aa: CASSPTSGNQYEQYF
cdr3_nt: TGTGCCAGCAGCCCTACTAGCGGGAATCAGTACGAGCAGTACTTC

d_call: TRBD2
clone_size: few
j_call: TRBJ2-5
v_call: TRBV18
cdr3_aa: CASSPLSGGTQETQYF
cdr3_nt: TGTGCCAGCTCACCACTGAGCGGGGGGACTCAAGAGACCCAGTACTTC

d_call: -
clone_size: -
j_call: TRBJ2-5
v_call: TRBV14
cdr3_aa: CASSQVGRVGWETQYF
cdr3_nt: TGTGCCAGCAGCCAAGTCGGCAGGGTTGGATGGGAGACCCAGTACTTC

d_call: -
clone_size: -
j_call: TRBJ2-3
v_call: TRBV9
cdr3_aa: CATSGAGETDTQYF
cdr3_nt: TGTGCCACTTCGGGGGCGGGAGAGACAGATACGCAGTATTTT

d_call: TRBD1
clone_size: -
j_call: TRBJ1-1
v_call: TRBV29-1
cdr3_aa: CSVVNRGKNTEAFF
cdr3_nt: TGCAGCGTGGTCAACAGGGGGAAGAACACTGAAGCTTTCTTT

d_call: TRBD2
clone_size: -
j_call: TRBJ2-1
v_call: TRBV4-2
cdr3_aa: CASSQGTSGDNEQFF
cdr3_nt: TGTGCCAGCAGCCAGGGGACTAGCGGTGACAATGAGCAGTTCTTC

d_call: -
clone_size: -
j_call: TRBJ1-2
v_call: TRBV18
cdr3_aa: CASSPLDRDYGYTF
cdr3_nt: TGTGCCAGCTCACCACTGGACAGAGACTATGGCTACACCTTC

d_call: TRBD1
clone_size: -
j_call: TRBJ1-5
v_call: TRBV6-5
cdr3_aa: CASSYSRQGDQPQHF
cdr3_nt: TGTGCCAGCAGTTACTCGAGACAGGGCGATCAGCCCCAGCATTTT

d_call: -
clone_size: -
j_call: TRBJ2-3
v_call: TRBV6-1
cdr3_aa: CASQTSTDTQYF
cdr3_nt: TGTGCCAGCCAAACTAGCACAGATACGCAGTATTTT

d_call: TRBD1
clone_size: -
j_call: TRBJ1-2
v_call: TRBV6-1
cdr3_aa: CASSEDVGGGYGYTF
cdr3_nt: TGTGCCAGCAGTGAAGATGTAGGGGGCGGCTATGGCTACACCTTC

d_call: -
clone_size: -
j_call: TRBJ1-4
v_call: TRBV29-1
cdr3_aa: CSVDLGGEKLFF
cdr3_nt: TGCAGCGTTGATCTGGGAGGTGAAAAACTGTTTTTT

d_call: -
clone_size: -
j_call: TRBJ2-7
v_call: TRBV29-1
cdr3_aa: CSVVTGIYEQYF
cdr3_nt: TGCAGCGTTGTTACAGGGATTTACGAGCAGTACTTC

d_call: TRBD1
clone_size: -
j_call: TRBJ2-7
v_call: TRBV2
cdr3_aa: CASSGGQTTYEQYF
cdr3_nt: TGTGCCAGCAGTGGGGGACAGACCACCTACGAGCAGTACTTC

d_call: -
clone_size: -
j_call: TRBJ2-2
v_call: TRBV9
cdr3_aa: CASSVASGTTRRDWGTGELFF
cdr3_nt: TGTGCCAGCAGCGTAGCCAGCGGCACCACCCGGCGGGACTGGGGCACCGGGGAGCTGTTTTTT

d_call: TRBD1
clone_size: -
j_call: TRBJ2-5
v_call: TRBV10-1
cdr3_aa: CASSGLTQGEQETQYF
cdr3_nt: TGCGCCAGCAGTGGTCTAACACAGGGGGAACAAGAGACCCAGTACTTC

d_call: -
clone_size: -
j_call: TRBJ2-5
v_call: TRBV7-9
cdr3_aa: CSSSHAAEAWETQYF
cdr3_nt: TGTTCCAGCAGCCACGCGGCCGAGGCTTGGGAGACCCAGTACTTC

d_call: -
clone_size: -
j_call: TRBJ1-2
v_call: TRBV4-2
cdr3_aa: CASSHNREANYGYTF
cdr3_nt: TGTGCCAGCAGCCATAACAGGGAAGCTAACTATGGCTACACCTTC

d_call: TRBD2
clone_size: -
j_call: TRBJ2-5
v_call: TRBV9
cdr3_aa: CASSVAPGLAKETQYF
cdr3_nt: TGTGCCAGCAGCGTAGCCCCGGGACTAGCAAAAGAGACCCAGTACTTC

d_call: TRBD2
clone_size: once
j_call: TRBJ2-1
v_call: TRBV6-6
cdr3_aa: CASRLGLAGGDEQFF
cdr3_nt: TGTGCCAGCAGATTGGGACTAGCGGGAGGGGATGAGCAGTTCTTC

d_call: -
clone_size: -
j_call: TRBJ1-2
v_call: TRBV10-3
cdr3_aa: CAIAGGKAGGYPF
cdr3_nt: TGTGCCATCGCCGGGGGAAAGGCGGGCGGCTACCCCTTC

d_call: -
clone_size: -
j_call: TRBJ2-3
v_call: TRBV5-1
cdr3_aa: CASSLQGGLEADTQYF
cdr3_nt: TGCGCCAGCAGCTTGCAGGGGGGCTTGGAGGCAGATACGCAGTATTTT

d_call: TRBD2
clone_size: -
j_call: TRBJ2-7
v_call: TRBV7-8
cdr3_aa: CASSLKSGSSYEQYF
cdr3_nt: TGTGCCAGCAGCTTAAAAAGCGGGAGCTCCTACGAGCAGTACTTC

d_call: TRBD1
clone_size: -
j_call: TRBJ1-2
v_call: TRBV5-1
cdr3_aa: CASSLWTGGSYGYTF
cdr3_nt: TGCGCCAGCAGCTTGTGGACAGGGGGGAGCTATGGCTACACCTTC

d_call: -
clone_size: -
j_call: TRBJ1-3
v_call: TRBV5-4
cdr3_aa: CASSPPPGTGNTIYF
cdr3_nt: TGTGCCAGCAGCCCCCCCCCGGGGACAGGAAACACCATATATTTT

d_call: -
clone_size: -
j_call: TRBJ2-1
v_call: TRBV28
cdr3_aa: CASSLLGVGAEQFF
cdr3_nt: TGTGCCAGCAGTTTATTGGGCGTTGGCGCTGAGCAGTTCTTC

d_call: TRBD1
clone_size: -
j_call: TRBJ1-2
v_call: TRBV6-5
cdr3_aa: CASSRDSTNYGYPF
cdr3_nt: TGTGCCAGCAGCCGGGACAGTACTAACTATGGCTACCCCTTC

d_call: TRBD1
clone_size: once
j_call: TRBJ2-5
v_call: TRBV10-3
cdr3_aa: CAISGTGRGETQYF
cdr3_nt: TGTGCCATCAGCGGGACAGGGAGGGGGGAGACCCAGTACTTC